What follows is one TCR beta chain and its context. Its antigen remains unidentified. No much larger clone is present one base from it, and per-base qualities are unavailable. This sample was taken from a study of cytomegalovirus exposure and HLA in healthy donors listed by TCRdb under 2017. With regard to the full study: According to an earlier analysis of several hundred of the donors, roughly 180 million T cells yielded 117 million unique TCR beta sequences and about 300 Gb of sequence data. The number of typed donors differed by locus: about 620-640 for A, B, C, DRB1 and DQB1; 500 to 550 for DQA1; some 610 for DPA1; and 450 to 480 for DPB1. Because of strong linkage in the cohort, a handful of DR-DQ haplotypes were treated as single units for association and clustering. The T cell repertoires of roughly 660 subjects were profiled by immunosequencing and related to cytomegalovirus serostatus. All discovery cohort repertoires had been generated using a single sequencing platform. Across under 500 genotyped donors of the cohort, an average of about 250,000 unique TCR beta nucleotide sequences per donor were sequenced, and approximately 17% of those sequences were non-productive. An early release that covered about 600 HLA-typed donors contained about 300 gigabases of sequencing data and 65 million to 100 million unique TCR sequences. Donor age, sex, ethnicity and CMV serostatus were compiled together with the repertoire data. Besides the first cohort of roughly 700 subjects, a separate validation cohort made up of 120 different subjects was used. To predict cytomegalovirus infection status, the study brought together high-throughput TCR immunosequencing, statistical association of individual TCRs with disease status, and machine learning. In a later genetic analysis, genome-wide SNP genotypes for about 65% of the roughly 700 donors were used, and that subset was treated as a discovery cohort. The study aimed to test whether cataloging public T cell receptors could reveal signatures of past pathogen exposure. Rather than using new phenotypic data, the later analysis identified candidate immune exposures from TCR beta sequences and from how often those sequences occurred across donors. A later analysis re-examined previously published TCR beta repertoires from about 670 donors and added high-resolution HLA genotyping to investigate patterns of TCR occurrence. HLA typing covered class I and class II loci at four-digit resolution. Of the approximately 400 genotyped donors, over 70% fell in the genetic ancestry cluster associated with self-reported Caucasian donors. To decide whether each TCR beta V gene segment behaved as functional or pseudogenic, an earlier analysis of some 540 of the donors relied on high-throughput TCR beta sequencing. Results the study describes overall, beyond this receptor: An earlier analysis of around 540 of the donors showed that most TCR beta V segments appeared in productive rearrangements either about 90% or about 30% of the time, which broadly matched IMGT annotations. A group of highly shared sequence variants was considered likely to be a technical artifact of the sequencing pipeline. Only TCR beta chains were sequenced in this cohort, and the absence of alpha or paired-chain data limited detectable features. The authors suggested that the approach could potentially be generalized to other disease states and immunological phenotypes. Strong co-occurrence of HLA alleles, especially DR and DQ, made assigning TCR associations to individual alleles difficult. V-gene and J-gene trimming of TCR beta chains was associated with a missense DCLRE1C variant in a later genetic analysis, and the association was replicated in an independent cohort. Most TCR sequences were seen in very few donors, while some public TCRs were found in many individuals. Sequencing depth was assumed to be roughly uniform across donors in the presence/absence analyses, though that assumption may not hold. Because counts were too low, seventeen rarely observed V segments, including chromosome 9 orphons, were left out of the earlier analysis of 587 of the donors. In a later analysis, the rate of TCR association differed among HLA loci, with DRB1 alleles having the most associated TCRs and HLA-C alleles having the fewest. A few of the identified cytomegalovirus-associated TCR beta chains were confirmed in vitro to be specific for cytomegalovirus antigens. Some IMGT-functional V segments, including TRBV6-2 and TRBV6-3, could not be distinguished by the 87-base-pair reads and were therefore excluded. In the study, some 160 TCR beta chains were listed as associated with cytomegalovirus. At a false discovery rate of 0.05, a later analysis linked around 15,000 TCR beta sequences to specific HLA alleles. Linkage disequilibrium might explain the correlated functional status among segregating V segments, but an unknown experimental factor could not be excluded. Because HLA typing was missing for some donors at each locus, association tests included only the typed subset. Compared with the roughly 600-donor mean, donors in an Asian-associated ancestry cluster had fewer N-insertions in productive TCRs, according to a later genetic analysis. In a later analysis, HLA-associated TCR beta chains showed more clonal expansion and lower generation probabilities than non-associated chains that were equally common. According to a later analysis, most CMV-associated TCR beta chains appeared to be HLA-restricted, and the HLA associations seemed to be driven largely by CMV exposure. According to a later analysis, parvovirus B19, influenza, CMV and Epstein-Barr virus appeared linked to several top co-occurrence clusters. A further reported finding was that TCR beta sequences accurately predicted the HLA-A and HLA-B alleles for most subjects in the first cohort. For the cohort, immune exposure information was limited to CMV serostatus. The classifier was reported to diagnose cytomegalovirus status with high specificity and sensitivity in both the original cohort and the validation cohort.

In total, more than 500 healthy bone marrow donors made up the cohort. Cohort members were all nominally healthy when sampled, although unrecorded immune exposures were likely present. The donor tested CMV seronegative, placing the donor among the roughly 340 seronegative members of the cohort. A peripheral blood sample was collected from each donor, and TCR beta sequencing was performed on peripheral blood mononuclear cells. Genomic DNA extraction from the blood cell samples was performed with the Qiagen DNeasy Blood Extraction Kit. Including the terminal cysteine and phenylalanine, the CDR3 comprises 14 residues. Just CDR3 DNA is preserved here, 42 bases in frame from base 1. The library was produced with the immunoSEQ multiplex PCR assay. For the multiplex PCR, a mixture combining 60 forward primers for TCR Vbeta segments and 13 reverse primers for TCR Jbeta segments was used. The CDR3 region of rearranged TCR beta genes was amplified from genomic DNA by a multiplex PCR assay. On the Illumina HiSeq System, the amplified TCR beta libraries were sequenced as 87-base-pair reads. Regarding the original processing steps: A later analysis counted approximately 84 million unique TCR beta chains across the 700 or so repertoires, and around 12 million of these chains were shared by at least two donors. A nearest-neighbor algorithm error-corrected the raw reads and collapsed the reads into unique sequences, merging closely related sequences to remove PCR and sequencing errors. Alignment of CDR3 sequences to IMGT reference sequences was used to assign V, D and J gene segments. For a sequence to be retained, a match of at least six nucleotides was required to both a V gene segment and a J gene segment. A rearrangement counted as productive if the CDR3 had no stop codons and remained in frame with V and J, and every other rearrangement counted as non-productive. CDR3 was defined by IMGT convention, running from the second conserved V-encoded cysteine to the conserved J-encoded phenylalanine. The earlier analysis of about 500 of the donors excluded sequences that lacked an unambiguous match to a single V gene segment. In an earlier analysis of several hundred of the donors, V segments were called functional above 56.7% productive rearrangements and were called segregating when the between-donor standard deviation exceeded 5%. A statistical classification framework was built for diagnosing cytomegalovirus status from the catalog of TCR beta chain sequences. A later analysis assigned V and J genes by comparing TCR nucleotide sequences with IMGT/GENE-DB human TR gene sequences. The TCRdist pipeline was used in a later analysis to assign CDR3 sequences and most-parsimonious VDJ recombination scenarios. In a later analysis, each TCR beta chain was defined by its CDR3 amino acid sequence together with its V-gene family, and reads lacking a unique V-gene family were excluded. In a later analysis, 450 to 600 highly shared, low-generation-probability nucleotide sequences were removed to address suspected cross-contamination and a sequencing artifact. For each public chain, a later analysis derived a clonal expansion index from normalized ranks of inferred template counts within each repertoire. Generation probabilities in a later analysis came from a VDJ recombination model fitted to out-of-frame rearrangements, and those results were checked against IGoR. In a later analysis, hypergeometric tests were used to score TCR-TCR, TCR-HLA and TCR-CMV co-occurrence, with a repertoire-size bias correction applied to TCR pairs. In a later analysis, false discovery rates were estimated by permuting HLA or CMV assignments 20 times. In a later analysis, co-occurring TCRs were grouped with DBSCAN, and TCRdist sequence similarity was added when clustering was performed within HLA-allele-positive subsets. Co-occurrence clustering excluded repertoires with fewer than 30,000 or more than 120,000 public chains, plus five with anomalous nucleotide sharing. The clones in this table, taken by TCRdb from immuneACCESS, are in-frame only. Not every clone is retained; where verified, under half of the shortfall comes from an unresolved V gene, and the cause of the rest is unknown. Clonal size and the V and J genes are those of that table, whereas D and trimming came from the DNA. Across this sample there are about 87,000 clones, with nearly 80% seen only once. The biggest ten clones account for 3.5% to 4% of the sample.

Sequencing was performed on PBMCs. The TCR sequence derives from a woman aged 40 to 50 in good health and CMV-seronegative. The chain employs TRBV21-1 and TRBJ2-7; TRBD1 is the table's D call, not checked against the DNA. TRBV21-1 counts as a pseudogene. The DNA sequence is as follows: TGTGCCACCTCCTTTAGGACAGGCGACAGCGAGCAGTACTTC. It translates to CATSFRTGDSEQYF.